The clone carrying this T cell receptor (beta chain) showed up many times. The data stem from a study of T-cell reconstitution after alpha-beta-depleted transplantation in children. Germline V gene data show CDR1 as MNHEY and CDR2 as SMNVEV (reference sequence). V lost 2 bases and J lost 4; bases outside the gene matches: 3. The CDR3 consists of 14 residues. As it was prepared, the TCRbeta library received unique molecular identifiers. TCRdb ran MiXCR on the PCR reads and lists one entry per CDR3 protein. This sample has over 550,000 distinct CDR3 sequences, with 8% to 11% found just once. The chain uses TRBV27 and TRBJ2-7, with 9 bases that match TRBD1. The material was PBMCs from the stem cell graft donor, obtained from the stem cell graft. This receptor was taken from a human donor who donated a stem cell graft to a child with acute myeloid leukemia. The CDR3 region is CASSLRDRVYEQYF. The DNA of the CDR3 is TGTGCCAGCAGTTTACGGGACAGGGTTTACGAGCAGTACTTC.